This TCR beta chain was identified in a study of human T cells and chemical hapten exposure. Study-level information: Sensitization employed 2% DPC on approximately 2 cm by approximately 2 cm of upper inner arm skin. Upper-back patch tests with 0.01% DPC were read at 6 days.

CDR3 length: 13 amino acids. Trimming shortened V by 1 base and J by 10 bases, and 13 bases separated the two germline ends. Per the germline V gene, CDR1 is LNHNV and CDR2 is YYDKDF (reference sequence). TCRdb itself ran the RACE reads through MiXCR, one entry per CDR3 protein. The sample has around 150,000 distinct CDR3 sequences, approximately 14% seen once. As to time point: patch test 1, 2 weeks after DPC sensitization. Treatment defined: therapeutic diphenylcyclopropenone sensitization with weekly scalp DPC. The clonotype was recovered from a woman aged 30 to 39 with alopecia areata. Some clones in this sample may be carry-over from other donors' samples. Sequences were derived from whole blood, sampled in connection with sensitization to the hapten diphenylcyclopropenone (DPC). The V call is TRBV15, the J call TRBJ1-1; D unclear. CDR3 residues: CATSRAVESAAFF. Here the CDR3 DNA reads TGTGCCACCAGCAGAGCTGTTGAGTCGGCAGCTTTCTTT.